This T cell receptor (beta chain) was captured by sequencing in a study of shared clonotypes between healthy human individuals. Overall study context: The people who gave samples were a couple of women and a few men aged 18 to 49.

The J segment lost 4 bases and the V segment lost 0 bases, leaving 7 bases of the junction unmatched. There are 17 residues in the CDR3. The V gene's germline CDR1 is SGHRS and CDR2 YFSETQ. Comments on this clone: Its target is unknown. Given a much more abundant clone one base away, this may be a read error. This sample includes further DNA sequences coding for the same CDR3.

Authors' analysis steps: Because ImmunoSEQ provided only junction sequences with no quality scores, the filtering differed. Clones were read by immunoSEQ multiplex PCR, and TCRdb kept only the in-frame ones, dropping some. D and trimming come from the DNA, and the V and J calls and clone size come from that table. The table includes around 500,000 clones, less than 80% detected once. Points from the study as a whole: Donor scarcity curtailed the genetic and exposure-history diversity represented herein.

What was sequenced was PBMCs. The chain recombines TRBV5-1 with TRBJ2-1, with 10 bases that match TRBD2. This sequence was found in a woman aged 35 to 49 in good health. Some clones in this sample may be carry-over from other donors' samples. The CDR3 spells CASSLEASGSSYNEQFF. The CDR3 DNA sequence: TGCGCCAGCAGCTTGGAGGCTAGCGGGAGTAGTTACAATGAGCAGTTCTTC.